These 14 T cell receptor beta chains came from one sample sequenced in a study of CD8 T cells in ankylosing spondylitis. TCRdb re-analysed the 5' RACE reads in MiXCR, keeping a single row per CDR3 protein. The data show around 140,000 distinct CDR3 sequences, more than 9.5% seen once. Sequencing was performed on blood, either unsorted or a sorted T cell fraction (not recorded which). These receptors were obtained from a female donor with ankylosing spondylitis or in good health (not recorded which).

In its sample, this clonotype was seen many times. The genes are TRBV7-9 and TRBJ1-3; 7 bases map to TRBD1. The CDR3 sequence is 13 residues long. V was pared by 4 bases and J by 3 bases, with 0 bases of the junction left unmatched. Germline lookup yields CDR1 SEHNR and CDR2 FQNEAQ (reference sequence). This CDR3 reads CASSWDSGNTIYF. The DNA of the CDR3 is TGTGCCAGCAGCTGGGACAGTGGAAACACCATATATTTT. The complete variable domain, with remaining parts taken from reference TRBV7-9 and TRBJ1-3, reads DTGVSQNPRHKITKRGQNVTFRCDPISEHNRLYWYRQTLGQGPEFLTYFQNEAQLEKSRLLSDRFSAERPKGSFSTLEIQRTEQGDSAMYLCASSWDSGNTIYFGEGSWLTVV.

This clonotype was counted at least ten times. This sequence joins TRBV21-1 and TRBJ1-5; the table calls TRBD1, which could not be checked here. TRBV21-1 is an annotated pseudogene. The CDR3 is made up of 17 amino acids. The CDR3 region is CASSKALFGGVSQPQHF. As DNA, the CDR3 is TGTGCCAGCAGCAAAGCGCTTTTCGGGGGTGTAAGCCAGCCCCAGCATTTT.

This clonotype was observed many times. The CDR3 protein is CASSLAPPGLNEQFF. CDR3 sequence (DNA): TGCGCCAGCAGCTTGGCCCCCCCGGGATTAAATGAGCAGTTCTTC. This chain joins TRBV5-1 and TRBJ2-1, with a weak D call TRBD2 (5 bases). The CDR3 is 15 residues long. Per germline, CDR1 SGHRS and CDR2 YFSETQ. Trimming shortened V by 0 bases and J by 7 bases, and 14 bases separated the two germline ends.

This clonotype was seen repeatedly, ten times or more. This sequence joins TRBV30 and TRBJ2-1; D is unclear. In germline, CDR1 is GTSNPN, CDR2 SVGIG (reference sequence). V was shortened by 7 bases and J by 10 bases, with 14 bases between the two germline ends. The CDR3 spans 11 residues. This CDR3 reads CASTTAREQFF. CDR3 nucleotides: TGTGCCTCCACCACCGCAAGGGAGCAGTTCTTC.

This clonotype was counted many times. The genes are TRBV28 and TRBJ1-1; D is undetermined. Deletions cut 3 bases from V and 10 bases from J, with 9 bases between. Per the germline V gene, CDR1 is MDHEN and CDR2 is SYDVKM. The CDR3 extends over 11 amino acids. CDR3 residues: CASSLDGLAFF. CDR3 nucleotide sequence: TGTGCCAGCAGTTTGGATGGGTTAGCTTTCTTT. The full variable domain, rest sourced from reference TRBV28 and TRBJ1-1, is DVKVTQSSRYLVKRTGEKVFLECVQDMDHENMFWYRQDPGLGLRLIYFSYDVKMKEKGDIPEGYSVSREKKERFSLILESASTNQTSMYLCASSLDGLAFFGQGTRLTVV.

This chain joins TRBV7-9 and TRBJ2-1; 7 bases map to TRBD1. The germline gives CDR1 SEHNR, CDR2 FQNEAQ (reference sequence). This CDR3 contains 13 residues. V shed 4 bases and J 6 bases; nucleotides not matched to a gene: 3. CDR3 sequence: CASSSTGSNEQFF. In nucleotides, the CDR3 is TGTGCCAGCAGCTCGACAGGGTCCAATGAGCAGTTCTTC.

Many counts were recorded for this clonotype. The V call is TRBV28, the J call TRBJ1-2; D remains ambiguous. Germline V lookup: CDR1 MDHEN, CDR2 SYDVKM. The CDR3 runs 13 residues. The V end was cut by 6 bases, the J end by 6 bases, with 14 bases between. CDR3 amino acids: CASSPSGRNGYTF. CDR3 sequence (DNA): TGTGCCAGCAGCCCCTCCGGGCGGAATGGCTACACCTTC.

This clonotype has a count of ten or more. V usage is TRBV5-1 and J usage is TRBJ1-4; D is possibly TRBD1 (6 bases). Germline-derived CDR1 and CDR2 are SGHRS and YFSETQ. The CDR3 is made up of 15 amino acids. The V end was cut by 4 bases, the J end by 8 bases, with 18 bases between. The CDR3 DNA follows: TGCGCCAGCAGCCTCCGGGACACCCTAGGAGAAAAACTGTTTTTT. It is translated as CASSLRDTLGEKLFF.

There are many counts of this clonotype. The J gene is TRBJ1-2, the V gene TRBV6-5, with a possible D match to TRBD1 (5 bases). Germline CDR1 is MNHEY and CDR2 is SVGAGI. The CDR3 is 17 residues long. The V gene lost 5 bases and the J gene lost 2 bases, with 21 bases spanning the gap. This CDR3 is CASSPTRTGGGNYGYTF. The DNA for the CDR3 is TGTGCCAGCAGTCCTACTCGAACTGGGGGGGGGAACTATGGCTACACCTTC.

This clonotype was found many times. The chain combines TRBV4-2 with TRBJ2-7; TRBD1 might be the D (5 bases). The CDR3 consists of 16 residues. In germline, CDR1 is LGHNA, CDR2 YNFKEQ. Trimming took off 1 base at V and 3 bases at J, with 16 bases between the two ends. The CDR3 bases are TGTGCCAGCAGCCAAGCCATCGCCGGACACAGCTACGAGCAGTACTTC. Translation: CASSQAIAGHSYEQYF.

This clonotype has ten or more counts. The rearrangement links TRBV7-9 to TRBJ2-3, with D tentatively TRBD2 (5 bases). The CDR3 runs to 15 residues. Looked up from germline, CDR1 is SEHNR and CDR2 is FQNEAQ (reference sequence). Trimming removed 5 bases at V and 4 bases at J, with 16 bases between. CDR3 bases: TGTGCCAGCAGCCCCCTTACTAGTAGGGCAGATACGCAGTATTTT. Its protein product is CASSPLTSRADTQYF. Looking up the rest from reference TRBV7-9 and TRBJ2-3 gives the full variable domain: DTGVSQNPRHKITKRGQNVTFRCDPISEHNRLYWYRQTLGQGPEFLTYFQNEAQLEKSRLLSDRFSAERPKGSFSTLEIQRTEQGDSAMYLCASSPLTSRADTQYFGPGTRLTVL.

J is TRBJ1-2 and V is TRBV4-1; D perhaps matches TRBD1 (5 bases). The V gene lost 1 base and the J gene lost 4 bases, with 10 bases spanning the gap. CDR1 is MGHRA, CDR2 YSYEKL, per germline. The CDR3 runs 14 residues. This CDR3 reads CASSQAQGPYGYTF. CDR3 DNA sequence: TGCGCCAGCAGCCAAGCCCAGGGACCCTATGGCTACACCTTC.

This rearrangement joins TRBV3-1 to TRBJ2-3, with D tentatively TRBD2 (6 bases). This CDR3 spans 16 amino acids. Germline assignment: CDR1 LGHDT and CDR2 YNNKEL (reference sequence). Trimming took off 2 bases at V and 1 base at J, with 13 bases between the two ends. The DNA of the CDR3 is TGTGCCAGCAGCCAATTAGCCGGGACTGGCACAGATACGCAGTATTTT. Its translation is CASSQLAGTGTDTQYF.

This clonotype was seen ten or more times. The V gene is TRBV5-1, the J gene TRBJ2-1; TRBD2 matches 8 bases. In germline, CDR1 is SGHRS, CDR2 YFSETQ. The CDR3 has 19 residues. Trimming cost V 1 base and J 0 bases; bases outside gene matches: 12. This CDR3 is CASSLSIGRGSSSYNEQFF. CDR3 sequence (DNA): TGCGCCAGCAGCTTGTCCATCGGGAGGGGATCTAGCTCCTACAATGAGCAGTTCTTC.